The entry below gives a single T cell receptor beta chain sequence along with its context. Its antigen remains unidentified. V lost 0 bases and J 0 bases, leaving 7 bases between the germline ends. This CDR3 spans 15 amino acids. CDR1 is SGHTS and CDR2 is YDEGEE in the germline V gene. The data are from a study of T cell repertoires in cytomegalovirus infection. Looking at the study overall: Recently identified HLA-C-restricted and well-studied HLA-B-restricted CMV epitopes were used. Signatures in public TCR beta sequences pointed to both CMV infection and matching HLA type.

Study-wide points: Cumulative frequency of public TCR beta families picked out carriers of CMV plus the relevant HLA. The ex vivo response showed dominance by HLA-C-restricted CMV-specific TCR beta clonotypes.

TCRdb fed the reads into MiXCR, producing one record per CDR3 protein. The sample contains around 750,000 distinct CDR3 sequences, over 25% of which appear only once. Material: cultured CD8+ T cells from PBMCs, obtained from culture after CMV antigen stimulation. The chain joins TRBV5-8 to TRBJ1-3; no reliable D call. The source of this sequence is a human donor in good health (CMV status not recorded). Some clones in this sample may be carry-over from other donors' samples. The DNA for the CDR3 is TGTGCCAGCAGCTTGGACCGTCTCTCTGGAAACACCATATATTTT. Protein: CASSLDRLSGNTIYF.